This T cell receptor (beta chain) originates from a study of cytomegalovirus exposure and HLA in healthy donors. Study-wide points: Researchers had no immune exposure information except CMV serostatus available. A later analysis reportedly found fewer N-insertions in an Asian-associated ancestry cluster than the roughly 670-donor mean. It has been reported that TCR beta sequences accurately predicted the HLA-A and HLA-B alleles of most subjects.

The PCR was carried out with 60 Vbeta primers and 13 Jbeta primers. Sequenced by immunoSEQ multiplex PCR; TCRdb stores in-frame clones only, minus some. The sample has about 210,000 clones; over 75% are singletons. A word on this clone: The antigen is not known.

Germline V CDR1 and CDR2: GTSNPN, SVGIG (reference sequence). V shed 4 bases and J shed 8 bases, with 11 bases lying between them. The CDR3 is 11 residues long. This TCR was recovered from a male donor in good health and CMV-seronegative. The material sequenced was PBMCs. This chain joins TRBV30 and TRBJ1-2; D gene uncertain. DNA for the CDR3: TGTGCCTGGACCGACGCCGGGGGCTACACCTTC. Its translation: CAWTDAGGYTF.